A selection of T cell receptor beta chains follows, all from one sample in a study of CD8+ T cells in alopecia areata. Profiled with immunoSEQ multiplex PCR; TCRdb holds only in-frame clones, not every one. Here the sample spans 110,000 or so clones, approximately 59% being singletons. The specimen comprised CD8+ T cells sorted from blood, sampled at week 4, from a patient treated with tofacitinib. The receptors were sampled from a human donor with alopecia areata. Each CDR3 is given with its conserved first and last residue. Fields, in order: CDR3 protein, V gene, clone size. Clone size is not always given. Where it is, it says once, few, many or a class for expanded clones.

CDR3 protein: CAWSEITGHDGELFF
V gene: TRBV30
clone size: NA

CDR3 protein: CAWIQQGTEQYF
V gene: TRBV30
clone size: NA

CDR3 protein: CASIGGGYGYTF
V gene: TRBV6-1
clone size: NA

CDR3 protein: CASSPGLAGGYNEQFF
V gene: TRBV25-1
clone size: NA

CDR3 protein: CASSFQTESDTQYF
V gene: TRBV6-6
clone size: few

CDR3 protein: CASRGGEHYGYTF
V gene: TRBV27
clone size: NA

CDR3 protein: CASSLIGGRGQETQYF
V gene: TRBV11-2
clone size: NA

CDR3 protein: CASRRDSAYNEQFF
V gene: TRBV2
clone size: NA

CDR3 protein: CASSPGQGDYEQYF
V gene: TRBV13
clone size: NA

CDR3 protein: CAWSTGDQPQHF
V gene: TRBV30
clone size: NA

CDR3 protein: CASSSGTDNSPLHF
V gene: TRBV13
clone size: NA

CDR3 protein: CASSDGTSFGAETQYF
V gene: TRBV2
clone size: once